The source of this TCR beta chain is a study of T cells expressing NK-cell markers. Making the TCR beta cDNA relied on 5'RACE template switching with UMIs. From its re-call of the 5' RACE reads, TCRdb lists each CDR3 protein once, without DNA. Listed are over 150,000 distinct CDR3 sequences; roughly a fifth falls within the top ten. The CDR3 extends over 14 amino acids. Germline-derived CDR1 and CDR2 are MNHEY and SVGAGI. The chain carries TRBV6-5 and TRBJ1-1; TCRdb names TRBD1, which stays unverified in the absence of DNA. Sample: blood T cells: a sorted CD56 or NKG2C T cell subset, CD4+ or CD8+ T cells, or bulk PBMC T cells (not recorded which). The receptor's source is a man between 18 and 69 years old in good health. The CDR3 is CASSYNVQGAEAFF.